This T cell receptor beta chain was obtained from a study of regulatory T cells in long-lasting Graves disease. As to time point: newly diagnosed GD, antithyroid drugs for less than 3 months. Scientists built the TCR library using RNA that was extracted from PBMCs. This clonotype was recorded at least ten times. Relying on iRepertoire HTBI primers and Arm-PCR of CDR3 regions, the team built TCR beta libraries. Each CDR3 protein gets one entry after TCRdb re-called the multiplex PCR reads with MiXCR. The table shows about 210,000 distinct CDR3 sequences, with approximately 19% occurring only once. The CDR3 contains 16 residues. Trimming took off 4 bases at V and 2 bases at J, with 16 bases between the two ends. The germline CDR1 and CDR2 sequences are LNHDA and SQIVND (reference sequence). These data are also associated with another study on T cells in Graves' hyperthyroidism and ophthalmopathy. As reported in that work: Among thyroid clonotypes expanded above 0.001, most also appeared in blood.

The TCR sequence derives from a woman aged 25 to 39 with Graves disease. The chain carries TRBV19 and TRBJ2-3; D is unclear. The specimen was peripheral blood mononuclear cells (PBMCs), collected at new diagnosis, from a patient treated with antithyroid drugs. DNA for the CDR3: TGTGCCAGTAGTACCCCGGATGGCGGATACACAGATACGCAGTATTTT. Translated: CASSTPDGGYTDTQYF.